Presented here are 13 T cell receptor beta chains from one specimen sequenced in a study of cytomegalovirus exposure and HLA in healthy donors. It was with 60 Vbeta and 13 Jbeta primers that the PCR ran. TCRdb's copy holds only in-frame clones and misses some; the assay was immunoSEQ multiplex PCR. Of around 200,000 clones detected, roughly 80% appear once; the ten largest clones hold around a sixth. The sample comprised PBMCs. The source of these receptors is a man aged 35-49 years in good health and CMV-seronegative.

This clone was found once. The chain employs TRBV10-3 and TRBJ1-5, with D maybe TRBD1 (5 bases). Germline CDR1 reads ENHRY; CDR2 reads SYGVKD. The CDR3 is 13 amino acids. V shed 5 bases and J shed 3 bases, with 8 bases lying between them. Written as DNA, the CDR3 is TGTGCCATCAGTACAGGTGACAATCAGCCCCAGCATTTT. Residues: CAISTGDNQPQHF.

The chain's CDR3 is CASSRQPATPNEQFF. In DNA form, the CDR3 reads TGTGCCAGCAGTCGACAACCGGCGACCCCCAATGAGCAGTTCTTC. The chain links TRBV6-5 to TRBJ2-1, with unresolved D. Trimming removed 5 bases from V and 6 bases from J, with 17 bases in between. The CDR3 consists of 15 residues. Germline V gene sequence: CDR1 MNHEY, CDR2 SVGAGI.

V and J are TRBV11-2 and TRBJ1-6; possible D gene TRBD1, 5 bases. The CDR3 totals 12 residues. Germline CDR1 SGHAT, CDR2 FQNNGV. Trimming took 2 bases from V and 10 from J, leaving 6 bases between them. CDR3 sequence: CASSLTGSPLHF. The CDR3 region has the DNA TGTGCCAGCAGCTTAACAGGCTCACCCCTCCACTTT.

V usage is TRBV4-2 and J usage is TRBJ1-1; D remains unclear. V was pared by 6 bases and J by 4 bases, with 9 bases between. The germline V gene has CDR1 LGHNA and CDR2 YNFKEQ. The CDR3 consists of 12 residues. CDR3 coding DNA: TGTGCCAGCAGGGTAGGGAGCACTGAAGCTTTCTTT. It codes for CASRVGSTEAFF.

The V call is TRBV10-3, the J call TRBJ2-1, with 11 nucleotides matching TRBD2. The CDR3 contains 16 residues. V was pared by 0 bases and J by 9 bases, with 7 bases of the junction left unmatched. The germline V gene encodes CDR1 ENHRY and CDR2 SYGVKD. This CDR3 is CAISESIAGGPVEQFF. Written as DNA, the CDR3 is TGTGCCATCAGTGAGTCGATAGCGGGAGGGCCAGTTGAGCAGTTCTTC.

This clone was observed a single time. V usage is TRBV7-3 and J usage is TRBJ2-1; 10 nucleotides align to TRBD2. V gave up 2 bases and J gave up 1 base; unmatched junction bases: 5. The CDR3 is 17 amino acids. CDR1 and CDR2 (germline): SGHTA, FQGTGA. This CDR3 reads CASSLQGSGRSYNEQFF. The CDR3 bases are TGTGCCAGCAGCTTACAGGGTAGCGGGAGGTCCTACAATGAGCAGTTCTTC.

The genes are TRBV6-5 and TRBJ1-5; 9 bases fit TRBD1. Trimming took 10 bases from V and 9 from J; bases not matched to a gene: 4. CDR1 and CDR2 from the germline V gene are MNHEY and SVGAGI. This CDR3 comprises 11 residues. DNA for the CDR3: TGTGCCACCGGGACAGGGAGGCCCCAGCATTTT. Residues: CATGTGRPQHF.

This clone was seen a few times. This chain uses TRBV4-2 with TRBJ2-2; D call uncertain. The CDR3 covers 13 residues. V was clipped by 1 base and J by 5 bases, with 5 bases between them. The germline CDR1 and CDR2 sequences are LGHNA and YNFKEQ. CDR3 in DNA: TGTGCCAGCAGCCAAGGAGAAACCGGGGAGCTGTTTTTT. The encoded protein is CASSQGETGELFF.

J is TRBJ1-2 and V is TRBV5-4, with 8 positions matching TRBD1. Germline CDR1 SGHNT, CDR2 YYREEE (reference sequence). This CDR3 contains 16 residues. The junction had 8 bases not matched to a gene; V was cut back by 0 bases and J by 4 bases. The CDR3 region has the DNA TGTGCCAGCAGCTTGGGGCAGGGGGCAAATCCCTATGGCTACACCTTC. Residues: CASSLGQGANPYGYTF.

This clone was detected a few times. Other DNA sequences in this specimen translate into the identical CDR3. The chain joins TRBV28 to TRBJ1-2; D may be TRBD1 (5 bases). Germline V gives CDR1 MDHEN, CDR2 SYDVKM. The CDR3 contains 12 residues. The ends were cut back, 6 bases at V and 5 bases at J, with 10 bases in the middle. As DNA, the CDR3 is TGTGCCAGCAGCGGACAAGGTTATGGCTACACCTTC. It specifies CASSGQGYGYTF.

Of note for this clone: The junction shows a germline mismatch at one end, possibly a read error. Within the sample, other DNA sequences also encode this same CDR3. This sequence joins TRBV5-4 and TRBJ2-7; 10 positions match TRBD2. This CDR3 contains 15 residues. Germline CDR1 SGHNT, CDR2 YYREEE (reference sequence). The CDR3 region is CASRDSGRSLGEQYF. The CDR3 DNA reads TGCGCCAGCAGGGATAGCGGGAGGTCGTTGGGGGAGCAGTACTTC. The full variable domain, its missing parts supplied by reference TRBV5-4 and TRBJ2-7, is ETGVTQSPTHLIKTRGQQVTLRCSSQSGHNTVSWYQQALGQGPQFIFQYYREEENGRGNFPPRFSGLQFPNYSSELNVNALELDDSALYLCASRDSGRSLGEQYFGPGTRLTVT.

The CDR3 loop reads CASSRRGSDTEAFF. The CDR3 DNA is TGTGCCAGCAGCCGACGGGGTTCCGACACTGAAGCTTTCTTT. The chain has TRBV7-9 and TRBJ1-1; no definite D call. CDR3 size: 14 residues. V lost 5 bases and J 3 bases, leaving 13 bases between the germline ends. CDR1 and CDR2 (germline): SEHNR, FQNEAQ (reference sequence).

The chain combines TRBV13 with TRBJ2-3; TRBD1 aligns across 10 bases. The CDR3 length is 16 residues. The V and J ends lost 2 bases and 2 bases, in that order; junction bases with no gene match: 4. Germline assignment: CDR1 PRHDT and CDR2 FYEKMQ (reference sequence). The CDR3 spells CASSLRTGGHTDTQYF. In DNA form, the CDR3 reads TGTGCCAGCAGCTTAAGGACAGGGGGTCACACAGATACGCAGTATTTT.